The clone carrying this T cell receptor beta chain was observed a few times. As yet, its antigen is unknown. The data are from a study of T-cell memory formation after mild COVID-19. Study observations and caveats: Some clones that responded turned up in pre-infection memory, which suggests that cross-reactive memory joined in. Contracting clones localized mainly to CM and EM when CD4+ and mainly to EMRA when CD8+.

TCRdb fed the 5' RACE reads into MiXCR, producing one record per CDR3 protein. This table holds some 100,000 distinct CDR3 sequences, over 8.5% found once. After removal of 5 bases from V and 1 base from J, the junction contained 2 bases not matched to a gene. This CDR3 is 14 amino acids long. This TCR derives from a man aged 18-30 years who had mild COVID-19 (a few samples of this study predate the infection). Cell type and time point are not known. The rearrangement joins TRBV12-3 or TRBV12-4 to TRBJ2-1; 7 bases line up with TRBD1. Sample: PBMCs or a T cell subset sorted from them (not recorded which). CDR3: CASSRDRSYNEQFF. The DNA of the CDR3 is TGTGCCAGCAGTAGGGACAGATCCTACAATGAGCAGTTCTTC.